What follows are 5 T cell receptor beta chains derived from one specimen sequenced in a study of blood T cell repertoires in COVID-19. The assay was immunoSEQ multiplex PCR, and TCRdb's table has in-frame clones only and misses some. The table has approximately 110,000 clones, roughly 80% seen once. Source material: peripheral blood. These receptors were obtained from an older woman with acute or convalescent COVID-19.

The chain is built from TRBV28 and TRBJ1-2, with D perhaps TRBD1 (6 bases). The CDR3 consists of 12 residues. Germline V gene lookup returns CDR1 MDHEN and CDR2 SYDVKM. V was pared by 3 bases and J by 10 bases, with 12 bases between. The CDR3 DNA reads TGTGCCAGCAGTTTGCGGACAGAAGTCTACACCTTC. Protein: CASSLRTEVYTF.

The chain recombines TRBV5-1 with TRBJ2-7; D is undetermined. V dropped 0 bases and J dropped 3 bases, with 7 bases sitting between them. Germline V lookup: CDR1 SGHRS, CDR2 YFSETQ. This CDR3 is built from 13 residues. The CDR3 region has the DNA TGCGCCAGCAGCTTGGGAGGAGACTACGAGCAGTACTTC. Translating it yields CASSLGGDYEQYF.

This clone appeared once. The genes are TRBV2 and TRBJ1-2; 7 bases line up with TRBD1. Trimming at V came to 5 bases and at J to 8 bases, leaving 8 bases not matched to a gene. This CDR3 contains 13 residues. Germline CDR1 SNHLY, CDR2 FYNNEI. The CDR3 loop reads CASSRTGAGGYTF. Written as DNA, the CDR3 is TGTGCCAGCAGTCGTACAGGGGCGGGAGGCTACACCTTC.

This chain joins TRBV28 and TRBJ1-1; D is undetermined. The V end lost 7 bases, the J end lost 0 bases, and 21 bases lay between the germline ends. The CDR3 is made up of 17 amino acids. Germline V gives CDR1 MDHEN, CDR2 SYDVKM. This CDR3 is CASNPPLTVPMNTEAFF. The CDR3 nucleotides are TGTGCCAGCAATCCCCCCCTCACGGTCCCTATGAACACTGAAGCTTTCTTT. The full variable domain, with the rest looked up from reference TRBV28 and TRBJ1-1, is DVKVTQSSRYLVKRTGEKVFLECVQDMDHENMFWYRQDPGLGLRLIYFSYDVKMKEKGDIPEGYSVSREKKERFSLILESASTNQTSMYLCASNPPLTVPMNTEAFFGQGTRLTVV.

The chain joins TRBV12-3 or TRBV12-4 to TRBJ1-2; the D gene is possibly TRBD1 (5 bases). This CDR3 has 12 residues. V was pared by 10 bases and J by 4 bases, with 13 bases between. CDR3 sequence (DNA): TGTGCCATATCACAGGCGCTCTATGGCTACACCTTC. Amino acids: CAISQALYGYTF.